Listed here is a single TCR beta chain. It may be a read error: a sequence one base away is much more abundant. The entry originates in a study of T cells of healthy individuals. The CDR3 contains 15 residues. CDR1 LGHDT and CDR2 YNNKEL come from the germline V gene (reference sequence). In TCRdb, the 5' RACE reads were re-called with MiXCR into one record per CDR3 protein. The sample yields some 85,000 distinct CDR3 sequences, about 4.8% seen once. V usage is TRBV3-1 and J usage is TRBJ2-6, with D perhaps TRBD2 (7 bases). This TCR was sampled from a female donor in good health. The CDR3 here is CASSRGGAGADVLTF. In DNA, the CDR3 is TGTGCCAGCAGCCGGGGGGGCGCTGGGGCCGACGTCCTGACTTTC.